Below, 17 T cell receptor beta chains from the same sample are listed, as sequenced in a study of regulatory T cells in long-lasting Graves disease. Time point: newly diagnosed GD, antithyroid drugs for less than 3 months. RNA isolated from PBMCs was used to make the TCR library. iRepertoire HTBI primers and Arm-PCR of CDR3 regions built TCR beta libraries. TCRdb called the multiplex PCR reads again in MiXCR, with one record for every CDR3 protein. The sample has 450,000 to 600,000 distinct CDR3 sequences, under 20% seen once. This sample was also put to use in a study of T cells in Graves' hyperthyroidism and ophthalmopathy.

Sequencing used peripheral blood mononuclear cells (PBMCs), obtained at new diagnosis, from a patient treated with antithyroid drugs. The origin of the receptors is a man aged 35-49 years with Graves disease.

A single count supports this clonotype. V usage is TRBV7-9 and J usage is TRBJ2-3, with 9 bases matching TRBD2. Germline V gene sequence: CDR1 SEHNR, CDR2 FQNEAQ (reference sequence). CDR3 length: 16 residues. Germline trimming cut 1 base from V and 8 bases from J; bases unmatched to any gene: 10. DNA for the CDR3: TGTGCCAGCAGCTTAGTGGTAGCGGGAGTATCGGGTACGCAGTATTTT. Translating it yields CASSLVVAGVSGTQYF.

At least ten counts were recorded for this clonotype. CDR3 region: CASSDRQGYQETQYF. For the CDR3, the DNA is TGCGCCAGCAGCGATCGACAGGGTTACCAAGAGACCCAGTACTTC. J is TRBJ2-5 and V is TRBV5-1; 7 bases agree with TRBD1. The CDR3 has 15 amino acids. CDR1 is SGHRS and CDR2 is YFSETQ in the germline V gene. The trim removed 4 bases at V and 0 bases at J, leaving 6 bases unmatched.

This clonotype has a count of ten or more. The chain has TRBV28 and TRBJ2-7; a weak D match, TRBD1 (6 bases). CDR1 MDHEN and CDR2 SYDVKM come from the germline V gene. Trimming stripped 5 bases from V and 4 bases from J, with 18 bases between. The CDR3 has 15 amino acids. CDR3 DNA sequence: TGTGCCAGCAGTCCAACAGGGATAGGCCTGTACGAGCAGTACTTC. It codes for CASSPTGIGLYEQYF. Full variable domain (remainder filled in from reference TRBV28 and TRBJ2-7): DVKVTQSSRYLVKRTGEKVFLECVQDMDHENMFWYRQDPGLGLRLIYFSYDVKMKEKGDIPEGYSVSREKKERFSLILESASTNQTSMYLCASSPTGIGLYEQYFGPGTRLTVT.

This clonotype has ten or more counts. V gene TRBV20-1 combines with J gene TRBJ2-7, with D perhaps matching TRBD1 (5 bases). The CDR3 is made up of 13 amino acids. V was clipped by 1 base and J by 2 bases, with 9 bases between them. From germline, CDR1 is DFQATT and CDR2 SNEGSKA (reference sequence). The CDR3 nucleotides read TGCAGTGCTAGAGGGGGCGTCGCCTACGAGCAGTACTTC. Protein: CSARGGVAYEQYF.

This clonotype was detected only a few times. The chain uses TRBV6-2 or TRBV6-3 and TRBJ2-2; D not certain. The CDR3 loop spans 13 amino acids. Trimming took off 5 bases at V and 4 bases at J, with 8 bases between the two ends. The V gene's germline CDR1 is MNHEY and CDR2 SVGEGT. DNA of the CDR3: TGTGCCAGCAGTCCCATTACCACCGGGGAGCTGTTTTTT. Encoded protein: CASSPITTGELFF.

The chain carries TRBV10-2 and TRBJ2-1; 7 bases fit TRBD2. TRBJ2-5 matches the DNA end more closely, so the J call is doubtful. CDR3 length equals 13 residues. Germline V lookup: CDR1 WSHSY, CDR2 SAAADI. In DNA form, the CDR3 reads TGCGCCAGCAGTGAGCTAGCGGAGGAGACCCAGTACTTC. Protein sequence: CASSELAEETQYF.

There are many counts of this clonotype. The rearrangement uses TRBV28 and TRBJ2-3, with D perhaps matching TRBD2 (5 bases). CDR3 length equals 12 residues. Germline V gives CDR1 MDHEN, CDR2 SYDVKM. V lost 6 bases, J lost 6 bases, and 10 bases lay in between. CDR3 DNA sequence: TGTGCCAGCAGCCAGCGGTCGGATACGCAGTATTTT. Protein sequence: CASSQRSDTQYF.

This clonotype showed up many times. CDR3 coding DNA: TGTGCCAGCAGCTGGACTAGCGGGAGGATCACCGGGGAGCTGTTTTTT. Translating gives CASSWTSGRITGELFF. The chain links TRBV6-2 or TRBV6-3 to TRBJ2-2; 14 bases line up with TRBD2. The germline V gene encodes CDR1 MNHEY and CDR2 SVGEGT. The CDR3 sequence is 16 residues long. V lost 6 bases and J lost 4; bases outside the gene matches: 4.

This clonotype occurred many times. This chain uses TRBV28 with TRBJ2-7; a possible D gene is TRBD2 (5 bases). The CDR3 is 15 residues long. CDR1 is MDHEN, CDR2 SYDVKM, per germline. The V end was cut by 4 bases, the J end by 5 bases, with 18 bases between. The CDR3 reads CASSSHSQRVNEQYF. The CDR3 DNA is TGTGCCAGCAGTTCCCACTCACAGAGGGTAAACGAGCAGTACTTC.

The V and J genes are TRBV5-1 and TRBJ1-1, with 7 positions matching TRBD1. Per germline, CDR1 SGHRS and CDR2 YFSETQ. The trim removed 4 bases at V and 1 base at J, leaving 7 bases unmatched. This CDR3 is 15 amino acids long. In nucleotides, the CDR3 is TGCGCCAGCAGCCCCCTGGGGACAGCGAACACTGAAGCTTTCTTT. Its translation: CASSPLGTANTEAFF.

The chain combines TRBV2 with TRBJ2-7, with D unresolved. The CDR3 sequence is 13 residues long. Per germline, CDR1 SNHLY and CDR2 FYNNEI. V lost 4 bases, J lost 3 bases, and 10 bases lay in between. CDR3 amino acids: CASSVRPHYEQYF. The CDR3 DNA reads TGTGCCAGCAGTGTTCGACCGCACTACGAGCAGTACTTC.

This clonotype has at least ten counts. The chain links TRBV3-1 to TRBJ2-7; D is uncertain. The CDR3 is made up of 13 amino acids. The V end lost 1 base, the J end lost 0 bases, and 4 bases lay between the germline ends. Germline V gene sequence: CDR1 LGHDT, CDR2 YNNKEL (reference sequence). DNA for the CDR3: TGTGCCAGCAGCCAAGTCAGCTCCTACGAGCAGTACTTC. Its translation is CASSQVSSYEQYF.

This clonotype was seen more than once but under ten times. CDR3 DNA: TGCGCCAGCAGCCAAGATCCCCTAGCGGGACTCTTCTACAATGAGCAGTTCTTC. Protein product: CASSQDPLAGLFYNEQFF. The J gene is TRBJ2-1, the V gene TRBV4-1; the match to TRBD2 covers 9 bases. The CDR3 runs to 18 residues. Germline loops: CDR1 MGHRA, CDR2 YSYEKL. J lost 3 bases, V lost 0 bases, and 9 bases had no gene match.

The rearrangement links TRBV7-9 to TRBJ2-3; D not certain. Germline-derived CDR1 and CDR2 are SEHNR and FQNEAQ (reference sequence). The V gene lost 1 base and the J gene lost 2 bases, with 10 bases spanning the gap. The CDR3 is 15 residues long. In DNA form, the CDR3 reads TGTGCCAGCAGCTTAGGATCCCTCTACACAGATACGCAGTATTTT. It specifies CASSLGSLYTDTQYF.

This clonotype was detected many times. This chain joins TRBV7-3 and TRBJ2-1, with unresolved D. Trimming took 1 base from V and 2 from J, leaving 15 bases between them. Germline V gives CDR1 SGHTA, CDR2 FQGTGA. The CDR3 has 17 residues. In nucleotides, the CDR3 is TGTGCCAGCAGCTTAAATCTGATGGAAACGCCCTACAATGAGCAGTTCTTC. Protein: CASSLNLMETPYNEQFF. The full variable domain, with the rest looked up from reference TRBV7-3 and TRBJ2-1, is GAGVSQTPSNKVTEKGKYVELRCDPISGHTALYWYRQSLGQGPEFLIYFQGTGAADDSGLPNDRFFAVRPEGSVSTLKIQRTERGDSAVYLCASSLNLMETPYNEQFFGPGTRLTVL.

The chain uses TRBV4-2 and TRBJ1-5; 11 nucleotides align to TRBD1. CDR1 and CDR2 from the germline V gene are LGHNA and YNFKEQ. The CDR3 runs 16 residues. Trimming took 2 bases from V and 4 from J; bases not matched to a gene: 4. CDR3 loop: CASSQHGTGGNQPQHF. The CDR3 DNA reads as TGTGCCAGCAGCCAACACGGGACAGGGGGGAATCAGCCCCAGCATTTT.

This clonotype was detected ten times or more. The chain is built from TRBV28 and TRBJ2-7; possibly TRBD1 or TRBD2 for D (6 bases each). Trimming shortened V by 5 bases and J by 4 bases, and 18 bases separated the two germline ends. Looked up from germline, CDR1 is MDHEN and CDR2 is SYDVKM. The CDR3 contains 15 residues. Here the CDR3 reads CASSEQGLKPYEQYF. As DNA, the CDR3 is TGTGCCAGCAGTGAACAGGGACTCAAACCGTACGAGCAGTACTTC.